Presented here are 16 T cell receptor beta chains from one specimen sequenced in a study of PD-1 blockade in classical Hodgkin lymphoma (dated by TCRdb to 2018 to 2021). Library creation used the immunoSEQ multiplex PCR assay. Imported from immuneACCESS, the table was reduced by TCRdb to in-frame sequences with V and J called. These copies leave out some clones; in studies compared against another copy, an unresolved V gene accounts for under half, and the cause of the remainder is not known. The sample includes approximately 84,000 clones, with 83% observed a single time. Of the sample, over 15% falls within the top ten clones. What this sample's time point label stands for: cycle 4 day 1 (C4D1), after six to seven weeks of nivolumab. Relapse after autologous stem cell transplantation had occurred in all trial patients, and cohorts A, B and C were distinguished by prior brentuximab vedotin exposure.

The sequencing used peripheral blood mononuclear cells (PBMCs), collected before the fourth cycle of nivolumab. These receptor sequences come from a human donor with classical Hodgkin lymphoma.

The chain links TRBV14 to TRBJ1-1, with D unclear. This CDR3 contains 13 residues. The germline V gene encodes CDR1 SGHDN and CDR2 FVKESK. Trimming took off 2 bases at V and 0 bases at J, with 4 bases between the two ends. The CDR3 reads CASSQQVNTEAFF. The CDR3 DNA sequence: TGTGCCAGCAGCCAACAGGTGAACACTGAAGCTTTCTTT.

The chain couples TRBV5-1 to TRBJ2-1; 9 nucleotides match TRBD2. This CDR3 is 15 amino acids long. V gave up 4 bases and J gave up 4 bases; unmatched junction bases: 6. Germline V gives CDR1 SGHRS, CDR2 YFSETQ. This chain's CDR3 is CASSHAGGGYNEQFF. CDR3 DNA sequence: TGCGCCAGCAGCCATGCGGGAGGGGGTTACAATGAGCAGTTCTTC.

V is TRBV12-5 and J is TRBJ1-1; D unclear. There are 11 residues in the CDR3. CDR1 is LGHNT, CDR2 FRNRAP, per germline. V dropped 5 bases and J dropped 8 bases, with 9 bases sitting between them. The CDR3 spells CASGTRPEAFF. The CDR3 DNA is TGTGCTAGTGGTACGAGACCCGAAGCTTTCTTT.

This clone was counted a single time. V is TRBV27 and J is TRBJ2-2; D not certain. V was pared by 6 bases and J by 2 bases, with 16 bases between. The germline gives CDR1 MNHEY, CDR2 SMNVEV (reference sequence). The CDR3 is 16 amino acids. The CDR3 loop reads CASSSLPRLNTGELFF. In DNA, the CDR3 is TGTGCCAGCAGCTCACTCCCCAGACTCAACACCGGGGAGCTGTTTTTT.

The chain uses TRBV10-3 and TRBJ1-1, with D possibly matching TRBD1 (5 bases). The CDR3 is 14 amino acids. V was pared by 1 base and J by 7 bases, with 13 bases between. The germline V gene has CDR1 ENHRY and CDR2 SYGVKD. The CDR3 region is CAISELGERIEAFF. In DNA, the CDR3 is TGTGCCATCAGTGAGTTAGGGGAAAGAATTGAAGCTTTCTTT.

The chain is built from TRBV5-1 and TRBJ2-1, with D possibly matching TRBD2 (5 bases). V gave up 0 bases and J gave up 4 bases, with 11 bases separating them. From germline, CDR1 is SGHRS and CDR2 YFSETQ. CDR3 length equals 15 residues. CDR3 nucleotide sequence: TGCGCCAGCAGCTTGGCCGTCGGGATATACAATGAGCAGTTCTTC. It encodes CASSLAVGIYNEQFF. The full variable domain, its missing parts supplied by reference TRBV5-1 and TRBJ2-1, is KAGVTQTPRYLIKTRGQQVTLSCSPISGHRSVSWYQQTPGQGLQFLFEYFSETQRNKGNFPGRFSGRQFSNSRSEMNVSTLELGDSALYLCASSLAVGIYNEQFFGPGTRLTVL.

The gene calls are TRBV21-1 and TRBJ2-7; the table's D call, TRBD2, has no DNA check behind it. TRBV21-1 is marked as a pseudogene. This CDR3 has 14 amino acids. This chain's CDR3 is CASLLGEGDYEQYF. CDR3 nucleotide sequence: TGTGCCAGCCTCTTAGGGGAGGGAGACTACGAGCAGTACTTC.

This chain joins TRBV5-6 and TRBJ2-1, with 7 bases identical to TRBD1. This CDR3 is 13 amino acids long. J was trimmed by 10 bases and V by 1 base; bases with no gene match: 5. Germline assignment: CDR1 SGHDT and CDR2 YYEEEE. CDR3 coding DNA: TGTGCCAGCAGCTTGAAGGACAGGACAGAGCAGTTCTTC. Its protein product is CASSLKDRTEQFF.

The J gene is TRBJ2-3, the V gene TRBV14; D unclear. The CDR3 runs 16 residues. Trimming removed 4 bases at V and 1 base at J, with 15 bases between. The germline CDR1 and CDR2 sequences are SGHDN and FVKESK. The CDR3 here is CASSLPGSGGTDTQYF. The CDR3, as DNA: TGTGCCAGCAGCCTCCCCGGGTCTGGGGGCACAGATACGCAGTATTTT.

This clone came up a few times. The chain combines TRBV4-2 with TRBJ2-5; TRBD1 matches 9 bases. The CDR3 totals 19 residues. V was clipped by 5 bases and J by 5 bases; unmatched bases: 21. Germline V gene lookup returns CDR1 LGHNA and CDR2 YNFKEQ. The CDR3 DNA reads as TGTGCCAGCAGCTCACCCTGGCTACAGGGGGCGTATTATATGGAGACCCAGTACTTC. Protein sequence: CASSSPWLQGAYYMETQYF.

This clone has only one observation. The V call is TRBV6-1, the J call TRBJ2-7; D gene unclear. Trimming removed 8 bases at V and 5 bases at J, with 10 bases between. CDR1 MNHNS and CDR2 SASEGT come from the germline V gene. The CDR3 has 11 residues. The CDR3 sequence is CASVDRNEQYF. The DNA for the CDR3 is TGTGCCAGCGTGGATCGGAACGAGCAGTACTTC.

The chain recombines TRBV5-4 with TRBJ2-3; no firm D call. This CDR3 spans 15 amino acids. CDR1 is SGHNT and CDR2 is YYREEE in the germline V gene (reference sequence). The ends were cut back, 4 bases at V and 0 bases at J, with 12 bases in the middle. Here the CDR3 reads CASSPPAGSTDTQYF. The CDR3 nucleotides are TGTGCCAGCAGCCCCCCCGCCGGGAGCACAGATACGCAGTATTTT.

J is TRBJ2-3 and V is TRBV19; TRBD2 aligns across 15 bases. Losses at the gene ends were 5 bases for V and 6 bases for J; bases not matched to a gene: 9. The germline gives CDR1 LNHDA, CDR2 SQIVND (reference sequence). This CDR3 comprises 17 residues. The CDR3 reads CASSPPGLAGGSDTQYF. Written as DNA, the CDR3 is TGTGCCAGTAGTCCTCCGGGACTAGCGGGAGGTTCTGATACGCAGTATTTT. Based on the CDR3 plus reference TRBV19 and TRBJ2-3, the full variable domain is DGGITQSPKYLFRKEGQNVTLSCEQNLNHDAMYWYRQDPGQGLRLIYYSQIVNDFQKGDIAEGYSVSREKKESFPLTVTSAQKNPTAFYLCASSPPGLAGGSDTQYFGPGTRLTVL.

In this sample, this clone turned up a few times. The chain recombines TRBV2 with TRBJ1-5, with 10 bases that match TRBD1. The trim removed 6 bases at V and 7 bases at J, leaving 6 bases unmatched. There are 14 residues in the CDR3. Germline assignment: CDR1 SNHLY and CDR2 FYNNEI. DNA for the CDR3: TGTGCCAGCAGGGAGACAGGGGGCGGACAGCCCCAGCATTTT. Residues: CASRETGGGQPQHF.

The chain joins TRBV29-1 to TRBJ2-2, with D uncertain. Germline V gene sequence: CDR1 SQVTM, CDR2 ANQGSEA. The CDR3 loop spans 11 amino acids. V shed 6 bases and J shed 7 bases, with 9 bases lying between them. CDR3 sequence reads: CSVASGGELFF. The DNA of the CDR3 is TGCAGCGTCGCCAGTGGCGGGGAGCTGTTTTTT.

This chain uses TRBV10-3 with TRBJ1-2; a weak D match, TRBD1 (5 bases). This CDR3 is built from 14 residues. V shed 6 bases and J shed 8 bases, with 19 bases lying between them. The germline CDR1 and CDR2 sequences are ENHRY and SYGVKD. This CDR3 reads CAISEIRELGGYTF. The CDR3 nucleotides read TGTGCCATCAGCGAAATCAGGGAACTGGGAGGCTACACCTTC.